These 25 T cell receptor beta chains share one sample of origin, sequenced in a study of memory CD4+ T cells and cytomegalovirus serostatus. The sort gate was single viable CD3+CD4+CD8-CD45RO+ cells for memory CD4+ T cells. This table comes from immunoSEQ multiplex PCR, and its TCRdb copy is limited to in-frame clones, with some not included. The table lists tens of thousands of clones, approximately 76% of them singletons, with 0.63% in the top ten. The sample was memory CD4+ T cells from blood. These receptors came from an adult in good health and CMV-seronegative. Some clones in this sample may be carry-over from other donors' samples.

This chain uses TRBV5-4 with TRBJ1-2; 8 positions match TRBD1. The CDR3 is 14 residues long. J lost 0 bases, V lost 4 bases, and 2 bases had no gene match. In germline, CDR1 is SGHNT, CDR2 YYREEE (reference sequence). CDR3 protein: CASSAGQANYGYTF. The CDR3 DNA follows: TGTGCCAGCAGCGCGGGACAGGCTAACTATGGCTACACCTTC.

The rearrangement joins TRBV13 to TRBJ1-3; D is undetermined. CDR1 is PRHDT and CDR2 is FYEKMQ in the germline V gene (reference sequence). The CDR3 loop spans 13 amino acids. The V end lost 6 bases, the J end lost 2 bases, and 8 bases lay between the germline ends. For the CDR3, the DNA is TGTGCCAGCAGTATGGGGACTGGAAACACCATATATTTT. Protein: CASSMGTGNTIYF.

V and J are TRBV7-9 and TRBJ1-4, with 8 bases that match TRBD1. This CDR3 is 15 amino acids long. From germline, CDR1 is SEHNR and CDR2 FQNEAQ (reference sequence). Germline trimming cut 5 bases from V and 8 bases from J; bases unmatched to any gene: 10. The CDR3 here is CASSPRTGRDEKLFF. The CDR3 nucleotides read TGTGCCAGCAGCCCCAGGACAGGGAGGGACGAAAAACTGTTTTTT.

The chain couples TRBV2 to TRBJ2-7; the D is unclear. The CDR3 contains 11 residues. V lost 6 bases, J lost 6 bases, and 9 bases lay in between. The germline V gene encodes CDR1 SNHLY and CDR2 FYNNEI. Written as DNA, the CDR3 is TGTGCCAGCAGATACCAAGTCGAGCAGTACTTC. Its translation: CASRYQVEQYF.

Sample share makes this clone medium-sized. The chain employs TRBV7-8 and TRBJ2-2; 7 bases agree with TRBD1. The CDR3 extends over 16 amino acids. CDR1 is SGHVS and CDR2 is FQNEAQ in the germline V gene. Trimming at V came to 5 bases and at J to 2 bases, leaving 8 bases not matched to a gene. CDR3 nucleotide sequence: TGTGCCAGCAGCGTGACAGGGAACTTCAACACCGGGGAGCTGTTTTTT. Protein sequence: CASSVTGNFNTGELFF. Supplemented by reference TRBV7-8 and TRBJ2-2, the full variable domain reads GAGVSQSPRYKVAKRGQDVALRCDPISGHVSLFWYQQALGQGPEFLTYFQNEAQLDKSGLPSDRFFAERPEGSVSTLKIQRTQQEDSAVYLCASSVTGNFNTGELFFGEGSRLTVL.

The chain has TRBV19 and TRBJ1-1, with 8 bases lining up with TRBD1. The CDR3 runs to 13 residues. Losses at the gene ends were 10 bases for V and 5 bases for J; bases not matched to a gene: 9. The V gene's germline CDR1 is LNHDA and CDR2 SQIVND (reference sequence). CDR3 in amino acids: CATTRQGWTEAFF. CDR3 coding DNA: TGTGCCACCACCCGACAGGGGTGGACTGAAGCTTTCTTT.

The chain carries TRBV6-5 and TRBJ1-4; TRBD1 might be the D (6 bases). The CDR3 runs to 14 residues. The V end lost 6 bases, the J end lost 4 bases, and 12 bases lay between the germline ends. Germline values: CDR1 MNHEY, CDR2 SVGAGI. CDR3 sequence: CASRPGVYNEKLFF. The CDR3 bases are TGTGCCAGCAGACCAGGGGTCTATAATGAAAAACTGTTTTTT.

This chain links TRBV7-9 with TRBJ1-2; tentative D call: TRBD1 (5 bases). Germline V CDR1 and CDR2: SEHNR, FQNEAQ (reference sequence). CDR3 size: 15 residues. V lost 2 bases and J 8 bases, leaving 18 bases between the germline ends. The CDR3 DNA sequence: TGTGCCAGCAGCTTAACGTACGGGCAGGGCGGCGGCTACACCTTC. Amino acid sequence: CASSLTYGQGGGYTF.

The rearrangement uses TRBV11-3 and TRBJ2-5, with D possibly TRBD1 on 5 matching bases. Trimming removed 9 bases at V and 4 bases at J, with 15 bases between. The CDR3 extends over 13 amino acids. CDR1 is SGHNT, CDR2 YENEEA, per germline. The CDR3 here is CASKQGSGETQYF. CDR3 nucleotide sequence: TGTGCCAGTAAGCAGGGTTCTGGAGAGACCCAGTACTTC.

The chain combines TRBV18 with TRBJ1-1, with a possible D match to TRBD1 (6 bases). The CDR3 is made up of 15 amino acids. Germline V gene lookup returns CDR1 KGHSH and CDR2 LQKENI. Trimming removed 2 bases at V and 4 bases at J, with 14 bases between. The CDR3 DNA is TGTGCCAGCTCACCAGTCGTGGGGGCGGTCACTGAAGCTTTCTTT. Protein sequence: CASSPVVGAVTEAFF.

This sequence joins TRBV11-2 and TRBJ2-7; possibly TRBD1 or TRBD2 for D (6 bases each). Germline CDR1 and CDR2: SGHAT and FQNNGV. The CDR3 covers 14 residues. The V and J ends lost 5 bases and 7 bases respectively, with 18 bases between them. As DNA, the CDR3 is TGTGCCAGCAGCCCAATCCCGGGGGCTGGGGAGCAGTACTTC. Its protein is CASSPIPGAGEQYF.

This chain uses TRBV7-2 with TRBJ2-2; D gene uncertain. V was shortened by 5 bases and J by 6 bases, with 7 bases between the two germline ends. The V gene's germline CDR1 is SGHTA and CDR2 FQGNSA. The CDR3 length is 12 residues. CDR3 loop: CASSPLAGELFF. Here the CDR3 DNA reads TGTGCCAGCAGCCCCCTGGCCGGGGAGCTGTTTTTT.

This clone was recorded once. The J gene is TRBJ2-2, the V gene TRBV7-2, with D uncertain. The CDR3 runs 16 residues. Germline CDR1 and CDR2: SGHTA and FQGNSA. Trimming took 1 base from V and 0 from J, leaving 9 bases between them. Here the CDR3 reads CASSLGRRTNTGELFF. The CDR3 nucleotides read TGTGCCAGCAGCTTAGGTCGACGGACGAACACCGGGGAGCTGTTTTTT.

The chain links TRBV5-6 to TRBJ1-1, with TRBD1 identical over 10 bases. Per germline, CDR1 SGHDT and CDR2 YYEEEE. V was pared by 4 bases and J by 3 bases, with 3 bases of the junction left unmatched. This CDR3 spans 14 amino acids. The CDR3 sequence is CASSTGTGDTEAFF. CDR3 coding DNA: TGTGCCAGCAGCACCGGGACAGGGGACACTGAAGCTTTCTTT.

The chain links TRBV29-1 to TRBJ1-2; 7 bases agree with TRBD1. Unmatched junction bases numbered 1, after V lost 6 bases and J lost 6 bases. The CDR3 sequence is 10 residues long. Germline CDR1 is SQVTM and CDR2 is ANQGSEA. The DNA for the CDR3 is TGCAGCGTAGACAGGGATGGCTACACCTTC. Translated, it gives CSVDRDGYTF. The variable domain in full, completed from reference TRBV29-1 and TRBJ1-2, reads SAVISQKPSRDICQRGTSLTIQCQVDSQVTMMFWYRQQPGQSLTLIATANQGSEATYESGFVIDKFPISRPNLTFSTLTVSNMSPEDSSIYLCSVDRDGYTFGSGTRLTVV.

The gene calls are TRBV27 and TRBJ1-5; D gene uncertain. The CDR3 has 17 residues. V was clipped by 4 bases and J by 0 bases, with 16 bases between them. Germline V gene sequence: CDR1 MNHEY, CDR2 SMNVEV (reference sequence). The CDR3 sequence: CASSSRVGPYSNQPQHF. The CDR3 nucleotides read TGTGCCAGCAGTTCCCGAGTGGGCCCATATAGCAATCAGCCCCAGCATTTT.

This clone has only a few counts. The chain has TRBV5-6 and TRBJ1-1, with D unresolved. With 5 bases removed from V and 10 bases from J, the gap between germline ends came to 15 bases. Germline CDR1 reads SGHDT; CDR2 reads YYEEEE. CDR3 size: 12 residues. The CDR3 DNA is TGTGCCAGCAGGTCCACGACTGACCGAGCTTTCTTT. Protein: CASRSTTDRAFF.

Here the CDR3 DNA reads TGTGCCAGCAGCCTACAGGGGGCAAATCTCTACGAGCAGTACTTC. Its translation: CASSLQGANLYEQYF. This sequence joins TRBV6-5 and TRBJ2-7; 9 bases are a match to TRBD1. The germline V gene has CDR1 MNHEY and CDR2 SVGAGI. The ends lost 6 bases at V and 3 bases at J; junction bases unmatched: 9. There are 15 residues in the CDR3.

The sample holds one count of this clone. The V and J genes are TRBV5-1 and TRBJ1-1; 7 positions agree with TRBD1. Germline V gene data show CDR1 as SGHRS and CDR2 as YFSETQ. Trimming at V came to 0 bases and at J to 3 bases, leaving 11 bases not matched to a gene. CDR3 size: 17 residues. The CDR3 DNA follows: TGCGCCAGCAGCTTGGGCCAGGGAGGGGGCTCCGACACTGAAGCTTTCTTT. Translated: CASSLGQGGGSDTEAFF.

The chain combines TRBV7-2 with TRBJ2-2, with no clear D. Germline V lookup: CDR1 SGHTA, CDR2 FQGNSA. V was clipped by 1 base and J by 4 bases, with 10 bases between them. This CDR3 is built from 15 residues. CDR3 DNA: TGTGCCAGCAGCTTAGTACAGAAACCCACCGGGGAGCTGTTTTTT. It is translated as CASSLVQKPTGELFF. Variable domain in full (rest from reference TRBV7-2 and TRBJ2-2): GAGVSQSPSNKVTEKGKDVELRCDPISGHTALYWYRQSLGQGLEFLIYFQGNSAPDKSGLPSDRFSAERTGGSVSTLTIQRTQQEDSAVYLCASSLVQKPTGELFFGEGSRLTVL.

This rearrangement joins TRBV28 to TRBJ1-1; D is possibly TRBD1 (5 bases). Trimming left V 2 bases short and J 1 base short, with 8 bases between. Germline V lookup: CDR1 MDHEN, CDR2 SYDVKM. The CDR3 spans 14 residues. CDR3 protein: CASSLQGGNTEAFF. In DNA form, the CDR3 reads TGTGCCAGCAGTTTACAGGGAGGGAACACTGAAGCTTTCTTT.

The chain uses TRBV7-8 and TRBJ2-2, with D perhaps matching TRBD1 (5 bases). The CDR3 spans 14 residues. V was pared by 2 bases and J by 4 bases, with 8 bases between. Germline V gene data show CDR1 as SGHVS and CDR2 as FQNEAQ. CDR3: CASSLNRLTGELFF. The CDR3 coding sequence is TGTGCCAGCAGCTTAAACAGGCTCACCGGGGAGCTGTTTTTT.

This chain links TRBV7-3 with TRBJ1-6, with D possibly TRBD1 on 5 matching bases. The CDR3 has 13 residues. Germline CDR1 reads SGHTA; CDR2 reads FQGTGA. V lost 5 bases and J lost 9, with 11 bases in between. Here the CDR3 DNA reads TGTGCCAGCAGCCCCTTAAGGGGTTCACCCCTCCACTTT. Protein sequence: CASSPLRGSPLHF.

This chain joins TRBV30 and TRBJ2-5; 13 nucleotides agree with TRBD2. Germline CDR1 reads GTSNPN; CDR2 reads SVGIG (reference sequence). V shed 7 bases, J shed 5 bases, and the junction held 7 bases outside the gene matches. CDR3 length: 14 amino acids. The CDR3 nucleotides are TGTGCCTCCACTAGCGGGGGGGCCATGGAGACCCAGTACTTC. Residues: CASTSGGAMETQYF.

This rearrangement joins TRBV5-6 to TRBJ1-2; the D is unclear. Trimming removed 0 bases from V and 2 bases from J, with 17 bases in between. The CDR3 consists of 17 residues. Germline V gene data show CDR1 as SGHDT and CDR2 as YYEEEE. This CDR3 reads CASSLDFRQAINYGYTF. CDR3 bases: TGTGCCAGCAGCTTGGATTTTCGGCAGGCCATCAACTATGGCTACACCTTC.